Listed here are 4 T cell receptor beta chains from one sample, sequenced in a study of shared clonotypes between healthy human individuals. TCRdb's copy holds only in-frame clones and misses some; the assay was immunoSEQ multiplex PCR. The sample contains approximately 940,000 clones, less than 85% of which appear only once. The sequenced material came from memory CD4+ T cells sorted from blood. Subset denoted: CD45RA-negative fraction. These receptors originate from a young man in good health.

V gene TRBV28 combines with J gene TRBJ2-4, with D perhaps matching TRBD1 (6 bases). Trimming cost V 2 bases and J 5 bases, with 10 bases left between them. This CDR3 spans 14 amino acids. The germline gives CDR1 MDHEN, CDR2 SYDVKM. DNA of the CDR3: TGTGCCAGCAGTTTAACAGGGTGGGAAAACATTCAGTACTTC. Amino acids: CASSLTGWENIQYF.

The rearrangement links TRBV6-1 to TRBJ1-2; 9 bases map to TRBD1. The CDR3 runs to 16 residues. Per germline, CDR1 MNHNS and CDR2 SASEGT. Trimming cost V 3 bases and J 0 bases; bases outside gene matches: 5. In DNA form, the CDR3 reads TGTGCCAGCAGTGACTGGACAGGGGCGCCTAACTATGGCTACACCTTC. As protein: CASSDWTGAPNYGYTF.

CDR3 protein: CAISPSGLAETQYF. The CDR3 DNA sequence: TGTGCCATCAGCCCCAGTGGTCTAGCGGAGACCCAGTACTTC. The chain has TRBV10-3 and TRBJ2-5; D possibly corresponds to TRBD2 (6 bases). Germline V gives CDR1 ENHRY, CDR2 SYGVKD. Between the trimmed V and J ends, which lost 6 bases and 5 bases, there was a span of 16 bases. This CDR3 region has 14 residues.

The rearrangement links TRBV18 to TRBJ2-7; TRBD1 agrees at 7 bases. This CDR3 is 15 amino acids long. V was clipped by 2 bases and J by 0 bases; unmatched bases: 4. The germline gives CDR1 KGHSH, CDR2 LQKENI. In DNA, the CDR3 is TGTGCCAGCTCACCAAAGACAGGGTTCTCCTACGAGCAGTACTTC. Protein sequence: CASSPKTGFSYEQYF. Full variable domain (outside the CDR3, taken from reference TRBV18 and TRBJ2-7): NAGVMQNPRHLVRRRGQEARLRCSPMKGHSHVYWYRQLPEEGLKFMVYLQKENIIDESGMPKERFSAEFPKEGPSILRIQQVVRGDSAAYFCASSPKTGFSYEQYFGPGTRLTVT.